Listed below are T cell receptor beta chains from one sample, sequenced in a study of shared clonotypes between healthy human individuals. Assay used: immunoSEQ multiplex PCR; TCRdb lists only in-frame clones, some missing. This table holds 2 million to 2.5 million clones, approximately 94% found once. Sequenced input: naive CD4+ T cells from PBMCs. These receptors came from a man aged 18 to 30 in good health. Some clones in this sample may be carry-over from other donors' samples. Each CDR3 is given with its conserved first and last residue. The D gene is left open where the match is weak. Size tells how often a clone was seen (once, few, many) or the class of an expanded clone, and some rows leave it out.

D gene: NA
J gene: TRBJ1-1
clone size: once
V gene: TRBV7-8
CDR3 protein: CASSLVENTEAFF
CDR3 DNA: TGTGCCAGCAGCTTAGTGGAGAACACTGAAGCTTTCTTT

D gene: NA
J gene: TRBJ2-7
clone size: NA
V gene: TRBV5-6
CDR3 protein: CASSLGVYPPDGQYF
CDR3 DNA: TGTGCCAGCAGCTTGGGGGTCTACCCCCCCGACGGGCAGTACTTC

D gene: TRBD1
J gene: TRBJ1-5
clone size: NA
V gene: TRBV19
CDR3 protein: CASRVTGQIYSNQPQHF
CDR3 DNA: TGTGCCAGTAGGGTTACGGGACAGATTTATAGCAATCAGCCCCAGCATTTT

D gene: NA
J gene: TRBJ2-1
clone size: NA
V gene: TRBV5-1
CDR3 protein: CASSLDVSSYNEQFF
CDR3 DNA: TGCGCCAGCAGCTTGGATGTTAGCTCCTACAATGAGCAGTTCTTC

D gene: TRBD1
J gene: TRBJ1-2
clone size: NA
V gene: TRBV29-1
CDR3 protein: CSVQDRGLGYTF
CDR3 DNA: TGCAGCGTCCAAGACAGGGGCCTTGGCTACACCTTC

D gene: NA
J gene: TRBJ2-2
clone size: NA
V gene: TRBV6-1
CDR3 protein: CASSEAGLTNTGELFF
CDR3 DNA: TGTGCCAGCAGTGAAGCTGGCCTGACGAACACCGGGGAGCTGTTTTTT

D gene: TRBD2
J gene: TRBJ2-7
clone size: NA
V gene: TRBV18
CDR3 protein: CASSPPSGRMYEQYF
CDR3 DNA: TGTGCCAGCTCACCACCTAGCGGGAGAATGTACGAGCAGTACTTC

D gene: TRBD1
J gene: TRBJ2-7
clone size: NA
V gene: TRBV5-5
CDR3 protein: CASSLGQGHSYEQYF
CDR3 DNA: TGTGCCAGCAGCTTAGGACAGGGGCACTCCTACGAGCAGTACTTC

D gene: NA
J gene: TRBJ1-4
clone size: NA
V gene: TRBV7-8
CDR3 protein: CASSSPPQGFGEKLFF
CDR3 DNA: TGTGCCAGCAGCTCCCCACCACAGGGTTTTGGGGAAAAACTGTTTTTT

D gene: NA
J gene: TRBJ1-3
clone size: NA
V gene: TRBV11-3
CDR3 protein: CASSFHSGNTIYF
CDR3 DNA: TGTGCCAGCAGCTTCCATTCTGGAAACACCATATATTTT

D gene: TRBD1
J gene: TRBJ1-4
clone size: NA
V gene: TRBV10-1
CDR3 protein: CASRVDRDRLDEKLFF
CDR3 DNA: TGCGCCAGCAGAGTGGACAGGGATAGGCTGGATGAAAAACTGTTTTTT

D gene: TRBD1
J gene: TRBJ2-7
clone size: NA
V gene: TRBV5-4
CDR3 protein: CASSSKTGGEVEQYF
CDR3 DNA: TGTGCCAGCAGCTCGAAGACAGGGGGGGAGGTCGAGCAGTACTTC

D gene: TRBD1
J gene: TRBJ2-1
clone size: NA
V gene: TRBV18
CDR3 protein: CASSPGQGASGEQFF
CDR3 DNA: TGTGCCAGCTCACCAGGGCAGGGGGCAAGCGGTGAGCAGTTCTTC

D gene: NA
J gene: TRBJ2-1
clone size: NA
V gene: TRBV5-8
CDR3 protein: CASRQAISYNEQFF
CDR3 DNA: TGTGCCAGCAGACAGGCGATCTCCTACAATGAGCAGTTCTTC

D gene: TRBD1
J gene: TRBJ1-5
clone size: NA
V gene: TRBV30
CDR3 protein: CAYQAGGPGGQPQHF
CDR3 DNA: TGTGCCTACCAAGCAGGGGGCCCTGGGGGCCAGCCCCAGCATTTT

D gene: TRBD1
J gene: TRBJ1-4
clone size: NA
V gene: TRBV27
CDR3 protein: CASSAFRRQGVATNEKLFF
CDR3 DNA: TGTGCCAGCAGTGCTTTTCGGAGACAGGGGGTGGCAACTAATGAAAAACTGTTTTTT